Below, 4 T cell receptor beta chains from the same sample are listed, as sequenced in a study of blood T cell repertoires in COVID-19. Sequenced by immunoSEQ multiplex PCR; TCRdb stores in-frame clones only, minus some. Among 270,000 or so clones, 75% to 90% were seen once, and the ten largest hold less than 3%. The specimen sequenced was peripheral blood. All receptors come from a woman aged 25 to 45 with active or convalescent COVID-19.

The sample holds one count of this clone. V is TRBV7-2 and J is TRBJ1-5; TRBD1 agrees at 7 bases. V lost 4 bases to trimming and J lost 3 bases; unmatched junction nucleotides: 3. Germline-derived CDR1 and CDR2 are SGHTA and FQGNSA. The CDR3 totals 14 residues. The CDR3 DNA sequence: TGTGCCAGCAGCTCCGGGACAGTCAATCAGCCCCAGCATTTT. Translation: CASSSGTVNQPQHF.

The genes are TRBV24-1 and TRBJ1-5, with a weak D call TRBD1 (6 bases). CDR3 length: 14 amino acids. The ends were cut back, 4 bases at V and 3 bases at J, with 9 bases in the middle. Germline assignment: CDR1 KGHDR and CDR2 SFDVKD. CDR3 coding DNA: TGTGCCACCAGTGACTGGGACATCAATCAGCCCCAGCATTTT. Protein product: CATSDWDINQPQHF.

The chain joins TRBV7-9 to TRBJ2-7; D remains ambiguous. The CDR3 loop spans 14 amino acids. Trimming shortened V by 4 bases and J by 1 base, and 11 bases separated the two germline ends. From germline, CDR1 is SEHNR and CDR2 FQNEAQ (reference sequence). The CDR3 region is CASSSTSSSYEQYF. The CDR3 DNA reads TGTGCCAGCAGCTCAACCAGTTCATCCTACGAGCAGTACTTC.

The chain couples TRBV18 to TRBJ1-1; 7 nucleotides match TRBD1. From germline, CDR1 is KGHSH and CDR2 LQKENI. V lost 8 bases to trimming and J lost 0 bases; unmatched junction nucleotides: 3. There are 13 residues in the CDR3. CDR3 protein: CASTGQVNTEAFF. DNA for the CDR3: TGTGCCAGCACCGGACAGGTGAACACTGAAGCTTTCTTT. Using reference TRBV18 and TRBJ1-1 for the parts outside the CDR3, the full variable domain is NAGVMQNPRHLVRRRGQEARLRCSPMKGHSHVYWYRQLPEEGLKFMVYLQKENIIDESGMPKERFSAEFPKEGPSILRIQQVVRGDSAAYFCASTGQVNTEAFFGQGTRLTVV.